A single sample gave rise to the 28 T cell receptor beta chains below, sequenced in a study of patients and donors after allogeneic stem cell transplantation (dated by TCRdb to 2019 to 2021). The library was obtained by RT-PCR. The sample was run on a NextSeq 550. The public reads were run again by TCRdb, first through fastp at Q25 and then through MiXCR, and only productive beta chains were kept. Each record represents a unique CDR3 protein, reported with the most common genes and DNA among its rows. The sample table holds about 200,000 distinct CDR3 sequences, of which more than 35% were seen once. The biggest ten clones account for 11% of the sample. Sequencing used blood, either unsorted or a sorted T cell fraction (not recorded which). Receptors were obtained from a human donor who was either an allogeneic HSCT recipient or a stem cell or donor lymphocyte infusion donor (not recorded which). It is not recorded whose cells these are; they may come from a transplant donor.

The CDR3 here is CSASAGSGTRVSTEAFF. CDR3 sequence (DNA): TGCAGTGCTAGTGCGGGGTCGGGGACCAGAGTGAGCACTGAAGCTTTCTTT. The rearrangement joins TRBV20-1 to TRBJ1-1; tentatively, D is TRBD1 (5 bases). Trimming removed 3 bases from V and 4 bases from J, with 24 bases in between. The CDR3 has 17 amino acids. The germline V gene has CDR1 DFQATT and CDR2 SNEGSKA (reference sequence).

CDR3 bases: TGCGCCAGCAGCCAAGATCTGGGGCGGGCCACTAACTATGGCTACACCTTC. This sequence encodes CASSQDLGRATNYGYTF. The rearrangement links TRBV4-3 to TRBJ1-2; D is possibly TRBD1 (5 bases). The V gene lost 0 bases and the J gene lost 0 bases, with 14 bases spanning the gap. Germline values: CDR1 LGHNA, CDR2 YSLEER. This CDR3 contains 17 residues.

This clonotype was counted a few times. V usage is TRBV6-1 and J usage is TRBJ1-2; a weak D match, TRBD1 (5 bases). The CDR3 is 16 residues long. CDR1 and CDR2 (germline): MNHNS, SASEGT. Between the trimmed V and J ends, which lost 1 base and 2 bases, there was a span of 14 bases. The CDR3 region is CASSEGFQGINYGYTF. CDR3 bases: TGTGCCAGCAGTGAAGGTTTTCAGGGAATAAACTATGGCTACACCTTC.

The genes are TRBV15 and TRBJ1-5, with a possible D match to TRBD1 (5 bases). Trimming stripped 4 bases from V and 7 bases from J, with 14 bases between. The CDR3 has 14 residues. The germline CDR1 and CDR2 sequences are LNHNV and YYDKDF (reference sequence). CDR3 sequence (DNA): TGTGCCACCAGCATCGGTCGGCGGGGGCAGCCCCAGCATTTT. Translating gives CATSIGRRGQPQHF.

This chain links TRBV19 with TRBJ2-2; perhaps TRBD2 as D (7 bases). Trimming stripped 9 bases from V and 10 bases from J, with 18 bases between. Germline CDR1 is LNHDA and CDR2 is SQIVND (reference sequence). The CDR3 spans 13 residues. The CDR3 spells CASCRGGRKELFF. The DNA for the CDR3 is TGTGCCAGCTGTAGGGGGGGGCGGAAGGAGCTGTTTTTT.

This chain uses TRBV9 with TRBJ1-1; D is unresolved. CDR3 size: 15 residues. CDR1 and CDR2 from the germline V gene are SGDLS and YYNGEE. V lost 0 bases and J lost 0, with 9 bases in between. This CDR3 is CASSVGWEMNTEAFF. The CDR3 bases are TGTGCCAGCAGCGTAGGGTGGGAGATGAACACTGAAGCTTTCTTT.

The chain uses TRBV28 and TRBJ1-4; a possible D gene is TRBD1 (5 bases). The germline CDR1 and CDR2 sequences are MDHEN and SYDVKM. The CDR3 is 14 amino acids. Trimming removed 6 bases at V and 7 bases at J, with 15 bases between. The CDR3 sequence: CASSAFPGLEKLFF. As DNA, the CDR3 is TGTGCCAGCAGCGCGTTCCCGGGGCTTGAAAAACTGTTTTTT.

V gene TRBV12-3 or TRBV12-4 combines with J gene TRBJ2-5; D is unresolved. The CDR3 is made up of 12 amino acids. The V gene lost 3 bases and the J gene lost 7 bases, with 9 bases spanning the gap. CDR3 DNA: TGTGCCAGCAGTTTCGATCCGGGGACCCAGTACTTC. Protein sequence: CASSFDPGTQYF.

The table lists this clonotype with a few counts. The rearrangement links TRBV30 to TRBJ1-5; no clear D. V was cut by 0 bases and J by 1 base, with 7 bases left in between. CDR3 size: 14 residues. CDR1 and CDR2 (germline): GTSNPN, SVGIG (reference sequence). CDR3 coding DNA: TGTGCCTGGAGTGTGGTGGTAAGCAATCAGCCCCAGCATTTT. Translating gives CAWSVVVSNQPQHF. Drawing the rest from reference TRBV30 and TRBJ1-5, the complete variable domain is SQTIHQWPATLVQPVGSPLSLECTVEGTSNPNLYWYRQAAGRGLQLLFYSVGIGQISSEVPQNLSASRPQDRQFILSSKKLLLSDSGFYLCAWSVVVSNQPQHFGDGTRLSIL.

The rearrangement links TRBV12-3 or TRBV12-4 to TRBJ1-5, with 9 bases that match TRBD1. The CDR3 runs to 14 residues. V lost 10 bases, J lost 6 bases, and 10 bases stayed unmatched. The CDR3 is CATGAQGASQPQHF. In nucleotides, the CDR3 is TGTGCCACCGGTGCACAGGGGGCGAGTCAGCCCCAGCATTTT.

This chain connects TRBV28 to TRBJ2-6; the match to TRBD1 covers 7 bases. The junction had 2 bases not matched to a gene; V was cut back by 4 bases and J by 2 bases. The germline CDR1 and CDR2 sequences are MDHEN and SYDVKM. The CDR3 extends over 15 amino acids. CDR3: CASSSTGAGANVLTF. The DNA for the CDR3 is TGTGCCAGCAGTTCCACAGGGGCTGGGGCCAACGTCCTGACTTTC.

This clonotype has only one observation. The V and J genes are TRBV20-1 and TRBJ2-2; D remains ambiguous. V was clipped by 0 bases and J by 6 bases, with 20 bases between them. The CDR3 runs 17 residues. Germline CDR1 is DFQATT and CDR2 is SNEGSKA (reference sequence). The DNA of the CDR3 is TGCAGTGCTAGAGATGAACAGAATCAGCCTGTCGCCGGGGAGCTGTTTTTT. Translation: CSARDEQNQPVAGELFF.

The rearrangement uses TRBV5-1 and TRBJ2-5; weak D call: TRBD1 (6 bases). Trimming removed 4 bases from V and 5 bases from J, with 18 bases in between. CDR1 and CDR2 from the germline V gene are SGHRS and YFSETQ. The CDR3 runs 15 residues. CDR3: CASSPGSRGGETQYF. CDR3 nucleotide sequence: TGCGCCAGCAGCCCTGGCAGTAGAGGGGGTGAGACCCAGTACTTC.

The J gene is TRBJ1-6, the V gene TRBV28; weak D call: TRBD1 (5 bases). Germline loops: CDR1 MDHEN, CDR2 SYDVKM. CDR3 length: 14 residues. Trimming pared 8 bases from V and 5 bases from J, leaving 13 bases between. In DNA form, the CDR3 reads TGTGCCAGCGCCTTAATGGGGGATAATTCACCCCTCCACTTT. Translation gives CASALMGDNSPLHF.

This clonotype appeared once. The V and J genes are TRBV7-3 and TRBJ2-1; D assignment may be TRBD1 or TRBD2 (5 bases each). In germline, CDR1 is SGHTA, CDR2 FQGTGA. The CDR3 totals 12 residues. The V and J ends lost 6 bases and 9 bases respectively, with 12 bases between them. The CDR3 spells CASSKGRGEQFF. The DNA for the CDR3 is TGTGCCAGCAGTAAGGGGAGAGGTGAGCAGTTCTTC.

This rearrangement joins TRBV10-3 to TRBJ1-1, with D perhaps matching TRBD1 (5 bases). CDR3 size: 13 residues. Trimming removed 1 base from V and 3 bases from J, with 6 bases in between. The germline V gene has CDR1 ENHRY and CDR2 SYGVKD. The CDR3 region is CAISELQDTEAFF. CDR3 DNA sequence: TGTGCCATCAGTGAGTTACAGGACACTGAAGCTTTCTTT.

V usage is TRBV28 and J usage is TRBJ1-2; possibly TRBD1 for D (5 bases). Trimming pared 5 bases from V and 1 base from J, leaving 14 bases between. Germline CDR1 reads MDHEN; CDR2 reads SYDVKM. The CDR3 covers 15 residues. Written as DNA, the CDR3 is TGTGCCAGCAGTCCCCGGGGCAGCCTTAACTATGGCTACACCTTC. Translating gives CASSPRGSLNYGYTF.

Notes on this clonotype: A junction end diverges from the germline sequence, so it may reflect a read error. V is TRBV5-1 and J is TRBJ1-4; D remains unclear. This CDR3 has 15 amino acids. CDR1 SGHRS and CDR2 YFSETQ come from the germline V gene. The CDR3 loop is CAGSSVGREGEKLFF. The DNA of the CDR3 is TGCGCCGGCAGCTCGGTTGGACGGGAAGGTGAAAAACTGTTTTTT.

This chain joins TRBV6-5 and TRBJ2-1; D may be TRBD1 (6 bases). The CDR3 runs 13 residues. The germline CDR1 and CDR2 sequences are MNHEY and SVGAGI. Deletions cut 6 bases from V and 8 bases from J, with 14 bases between. Here the CDR3 DNA reads TGTGCCAGCAGACTCCAGGGGCGGGATGAGCAGTTCTTC. Residues: CASRLQGRDEQFF.

This chain connects TRBV5-5 to TRBJ1-1; no clear D. This CDR3 is 17 amino acids long. Trimming took off 5 bases at V and 4 bases at J, with 24 bases between the two ends. Per germline, CDR1 SGHKS and CDR2 YYEKEE (reference sequence). The CDR3 region has the DNA TGTGCCAGCAGGGGCGTTTGGACCTCCCCGAAGGGCACTGAAGCTTTCTTT. Translated, it gives CASRGVWTSPKGTEAFF.

This clonotype has just a few counts. DNA for the CDR3: TGTGCCAGCAGCTTAGGACCAGCGGGGACCATGAACACCGGGGAGCTGTTTTTT. Encoded protein: CASSLGPAGTMNTGELFF. The rearrangement links TRBV7-6 to TRBJ2-2; 7 bases are a match to TRBD2. The ends lost 1 base at V and 1 base at J; junction bases unmatched: 9. Germline V gene lookup returns CDR1 SGHVS and CDR2 FNYEAQ. The CDR3 spans 18 residues.

This clonotype was counted between two and nine times. The gene calls are TRBV12-3 or TRBV12-4 and TRBJ2-1; 9 nucleotides agree with TRBD1. After removal of 5 bases from V and 2 bases from J, the junction contained 10 bases not matched to a gene. The CDR3 contains 17 residues. CDR3 nucleotide sequence: TGTGCCAGCAGTCCGAGGACAGGGGCCCGTGCCTACAATGAGCAGTTCTTC. This translates into CASSPRTGARAYNEQFF.

The chain is built from TRBV20-1 and TRBJ1-5; D remains unclear. Trimming took 1 base from V and 4 from J, leaving 11 bases between them. Germline V gene lookup returns CDR1 DFQATT and CDR2 SNEGSKA (reference sequence). The length of the CDR3 is 14 residues. The CDR3 protein is CSARVGQINQPQHF. As DNA, the CDR3 is TGCAGTGCTAGAGTAGGTCAGATAAATCAGCCCCAGCATTTT.

As to this clonotype: The germline gene is not matched at one end of the junction; a read error may be the cause. The chain employs TRBV30 and TRBJ1-3; D remains ambiguous. CDR1 is GTSNPN, CDR2 SVGIG, per germline (reference sequence). The CDR3 has 14 residues. CDR3 bases: TGTGCCTGGAGTTCACCGAACTCTGGAAACCCCATATATTTT. Protein product: CAWSSPNSGNPIYF.

This sequence joins TRBV2 and TRBJ2-4, with D unresolved. Trimming took 3 bases from V and 4 from J, leaving 13 bases between them. This CDR3 has 15 amino acids. Germline V gene data show CDR1 as SNHLY and CDR2 as FYNNEI. The CDR3 region is CASSDPGGSKNIQYF. DNA of the CDR3: TGTGCCAGCAGTGATCCCGGTGGCAGTAAAAACATTCAGTACTTC.

This clonotype has more than one count but fewer than ten. The V call is TRBV21-1, the J call TRBJ1-2; TRBD1 reflects the table's D call only, with no check against the DNA. TRBV21-1 is marked as a pseudogene. This CDR3 is built from 12 residues. The CDR3, as DNA: TGTGCCAGCATCGGCCGGGGGGACGGCTACACCTTC. It yields the protein CASIGRGDGYTF.

This sequence joins TRBV9 and TRBJ2-5; D is perhaps TRBD2 (5 bases). V dropped 4 bases and J dropped 12 bases, with 13 bases sitting between them. The CDR3 runs to 11 residues. Germline V gene lookup returns CDR1 SGDLS and CDR2 YYNGEE. CDR3: CASSLGGPKYF. CDR3 in DNA: TGTGCCAGCAGCCTAGGAGGACCTAAGTACTTC.

The gene calls are TRBV5-1 and TRBJ2-4; D call uncertain. This CDR3 region has 14 residues. The germline V gene has CDR1 SGHRS and CDR2 YFSETQ. V was shortened by 0 bases and J by 0 bases, with 4 bases between the two germline ends. CDR3 DNA sequence: TGCGCCAGCAGCTTGGCGATAGCCAAAAACATTCAGTACTTC. Encoded protein: CASSLAIAKNIQYF.